Below are 22 T cell receptor beta chains sequenced from a single sample in a study of T cells in Graves' hyperthyroidism and ophthalmopathy. Amplified TCR beta CDR3 regions derived from RNA transcripts. Carried out on the TCR CDR3, a first-round RT-PCR used the HTBI primer set. TCRdb fed the multiplex PCR reads into MiXCR, producing one record per CDR3 protein. In the table there are some 800,000 distinct CDR3 sequences, about two fifths of which are singletons. Sequenced material: blood. All receptors come from a man between 18 and 29 years old with Graves' hyperthyroidism.

This clonotype was counted a few times. The V and J genes are TRBV5-1 and TRBJ2-7; 9 positions match TRBD1. The V gene end was trimmed by 4 bases and the J gene end by 3 bases; junction bases not matched to a gene: 17. Germline V lookup: CDR1 SGHRS, CDR2 YFSETQ. This CDR3 has 18 amino acids. The chain's CDR3 is CASSQAGTGFYPIYEQYF. In DNA form, the CDR3 reads TGCGCCAGCAGCCAGGCCGGGACAGGGTTTTATCCGATCTACGAGCAGTACTTC. The variable domain in full, with the rest retrieved from reference TRBV5-1 and TRBJ2-7, is KAGVTQTPRYLIKTRGQQVTLSCSPISGHRSVSWYQQTPGQGLQFLFEYFSETQRNKGNFPGRFSGRQFSNSRSEMNVSTLELGDSALYLCASSQAGTGFYPIYEQYFGPGTRLTVT.

This clonotype was recorded at least ten times. The gene calls are TRBV9 and TRBJ1-4; D unclear. The V end lost 0 bases, the J end lost 8 bases, and 14 bases lay between the germline ends. The germline V gene encodes CDR1 SGDLS and CDR2 YYNGEE. The CDR3 contains 15 residues. Here the CDR3 DNA reads TGTGCCAGCAGCGTAGATGGGTTTAGAGGAGAAAAACTGTTTTTT. Translating it yields CASSVDGFRGEKLFF.

The chain links TRBV7-2 to TRBJ2-2; 9 bases match TRBD1. The germline gives CDR1 SGHTA, CDR2 FQGNSA. Trimming removed 8 bases from V and 7 bases from J; junction bases left unmatched: 11. The CDR3 has 15 amino acids. The CDR3 reads CASGRTGESDGELFF. In DNA form, the CDR3 reads TGTGCCAGCGGAAGGACAGGGGAAAGTGACGGGGAGCTGTTTTTT.

J is TRBJ1-6 and V is TRBV25-1; no reliable D call. The V gene's germline CDR1 is MGHDK and CDR2 SYGVNS. The CDR3 is 17 amino acids. V lost 6 bases to trimming and J lost 6 bases, with 21 bases between them. The CDR3, as DNA: TGTGCCAGCAGCCAAGAAAGGACCAGCTTAAGTAATTCACCCCTCCACTTT. It translates to CASSQERTSLSNSPLHF.

Points on this clonotype: This may come from a read error, since a much larger clone is one base off. The V gene is TRBV9, the J gene TRBJ1-6; 8 bases are shared with TRBD1. Germline V gene data show CDR1 as SGDLS and CDR2 as YYNGEE. The CDR3 covers 15 residues. CDR3 coding DNA: TGTGCCAGCACCCCCGGGACAGGAGTTAATCCACCCCTCCACTTT. Protein sequence: CASTPGTGVNPPLHF.

This sequence joins TRBV7-9 and TRBJ1-2; D gene uncertain. The CDR3 has 13 residues. Germline V gene sequence: CDR1 SEHNR, CDR2 FQNEAQ (reference sequence). Between the trimmed V and J ends, which lost 1 base and 7 bases, there was a span of 10 bases. The chain's CDR3 is CASSLEPGSGYTF. The CDR3 DNA reads TGTGCCAGCAGCTTAGAGCCGGGGAGTGGCTACACCTTC.

This clonotype has only a few counts. The chain links TRBV7-8 to TRBJ2-5; D call uncertain. The CDR3 loop spans 13 amino acids. From germline, CDR1 is SGHVS and CDR2 FQNEAQ. Trimming pared 5 bases from V and 4 bases from J, leaving 11 bases between. CDR3 nucleotide sequence: TGTGCCAGCAGCCCGACCAGAACAGAGACCCAGTACTTC. This gives the protein CASSPTRTETQYF.

The sample holds a few counts of this clonotype. The gene calls are TRBV6-1 and TRBJ1-3; no firm D call. The CDR3 loop spans 14 amino acids. Between the trimmed V and J ends, which lost 5 bases and 4 bases, there was a span of 12 bases. The germline gives CDR1 MNHNS, CDR2 SASEGT. The CDR3 loop reads CASSTGVEGNTIYF. The CDR3, as DNA: TGTGCCAGCAGTACGGGAGTGGAAGGAAACACCATATATTTT.

This clonotype showed up just once. The gene calls are TRBV6-1 and TRBJ1-6; D is possibly TRBD1 (5 bases). Germline CDR1 reads MNHNS; CDR2 reads SASEGT. This CDR3 is 15 amino acids long. V was cut by 6 bases and J by 2 bases, with 11 bases left in between. The CDR3 DNA reads TGTGCCAGCAGGCAGGGAAGGGCCTATAATTCACCCCTCCACTTT. Its translation: CASRQGRAYNSPLHF.

About this clonotype itself: One junction end disagrees with the germline gene, perhaps due to a read error. The chain is built from TRBV7-9 and TRBJ2-1; D remains ambiguous. The germline gives CDR1 SEHNR, CDR2 FQNEAQ (reference sequence). This CDR3 has 11 amino acids. This CDR3 is CARSSENEQFF. CDR3 coding DNA: TGTGCCAGGAGCTCCGAGAATGAGCAGTTCTTC.

The chain recombines TRBV5-4 with TRBJ1-3; 7 bases are a match to TRBD1. Germline values: CDR1 SGHNT, CDR2 YYREEE (reference sequence). This CDR3 has 16 amino acids. The J segment lost 2 bases and the V segment lost 4 bases, leaving 9 bases of the junction unmatched. For the CDR3, the DNA is TGTGCCAGCAGCATCGGACAGGCCAACACTGGAAACACCATATATTTT. It yields the protein CASSIGQANTGNTIYF. Variable domain in full (rest from reference TRBV5-4 and TRBJ1-3): ETGVTQSPTHLIKTRGQQVTLRCSSQSGHNTVSWYQQALGQGPQFIFQYYREEENGRGNFPPRFSGLQFPNYSSELNVNALELDDSALYLCASSIGQANTGNTIYFGEGSWLTVV.

In its sample, this clonotype was seen many times. V usage is TRBV29-1 and J usage is TRBJ2-7; 9 positions agree with TRBD1. The junction had 4 bases not matched to a gene; V was cut back by 6 bases and J by 4 bases. CDR1 is SQVTM and CDR2 is ANQGSEA in the germline V gene. This CDR3 contains 12 residues. CDR3 protein: CSVTGGLYEQYF. The CDR3 DNA reads TGCAGCGTAACAGGGGGCCTGTACGAGCAGTACTTC.

This clonotype was found a few times. The rearrangement uses TRBV19 and TRBJ2-7; TRBD1 or TRBD2 may be the D gene (5 bases each). V was cut by 2 bases and J by 1 base, with 12 bases left in between. This CDR3 is built from 15 residues. The V gene's germline CDR1 is LNHDA and CDR2 SQIVND (reference sequence). The CDR3 region is CASSIMRGSSYEQYF. The CDR3 region has the DNA TGTGCCAGTAGTATAATGAGGGGCTCTTCCTACGAGCAGTACTTC.

The chain links TRBV10-3 to TRBJ2-7, with TRBD1 matching 7 bases. The CDR3 totals 12 residues. Germline V gene data show CDR1 as ENHRY and CDR2 as SYGVKD. J lost 5 bases, V lost 5 bases, and 3 bases had no gene match. In DNA, the CDR3 is TGTGCCATCAGTCCCGACAGGGACGAGCAGTACTTC. Residues: CAISPDRDEQYF.

In its sample, this clonotype was seen a few times. The chain employs TRBV9 and TRBJ1-1, with D perhaps TRBD1 (6 bases). Germline V gene data show CDR1 as SGDLS and CDR2 as YYNGEE. V dropped 3 bases and J dropped 0 bases, with 9 bases sitting between them. The CDR3 is 14 residues long. As DNA, the CDR3 is TGTGCCAGCAGCGGGGACAACATGAACACTGAAGCTTTCTTT. Translating it yields CASSGDNMNTEAFF.

In regard to this clonotype: One junction end disagrees with the germline gene, perhaps due to a read error. The chain employs TRBV2 and TRBJ1-6, with a weak D call TRBD1 (5 bases). Germline V gene data show CDR1 as SNHLY and CDR2 as FYNNEI. CDR3 length equals 15 residues. CDR3 nucleotide sequence: TGTACCAGCAGTGAGACGACAGTCCCGGGCTCACCCCTCCACTTT. Residues: CTSSETTVPGSPLHF.

This clonotype was seen once. V is TRBV19 and J is TRBJ1-4; 7 bases line up with TRBD1. This CDR3 comprises 16 residues. V lost 7 bases, J lost 5 bases, and 13 bases stayed unmatched. The V gene's germline CDR1 is LNHDA and CDR2 SQIVND (reference sequence). The CDR3 here is CASNNLQGFGNEKLFF. The CDR3 DNA sequence: TGTGCCAGTAACAATCTACAGGGGTTCGGGAATGAAAAACTGTTTTTT.

This clonotype was picked up a small number of times. The chain couples TRBV11-2 to TRBJ1-1; D not certain. Germline CDR1 is SGHAT and CDR2 is FQNNGV. The CDR3 extends over 15 amino acids. The ends were cut back, 1 base at V and 4 bases at J, with 13 bases in the middle. CDR3 protein: CASSLGKRSITEAFF. The CDR3 DNA is TGTGCCAGCAGCTTAGGGAAAAGGAGTATCACTGAAGCTTTCTTT.

This clonotype was recorded many times. The chain employs TRBV20-1 and TRBJ2-7; D remains unclear. CDR3 length: 12 amino acids. Trimming took 6 bases from V and 2 from J, leaving 11 bases between them. The germline V gene encodes CDR1 DFQATT and CDR2 SNEGSKA (reference sequence). DNA for the CDR3: TGCAGTGCCCAGGACCATCCCTACGAGCAGTACTTC. This encodes CSAQDHPYEQYF.

This rearrangement joins TRBV29-1 to TRBJ1-1; D uncertain. Deletions cut 8 bases from V and 0 bases from J, with 16 bases between. The CDR3 extends over 14 amino acids. CDR1 is SQVTM and CDR2 is ANQGSEA in the germline V gene. Here the CDR3 reads CSRELDSMNTEAFF. The CDR3 region has the DNA TGCAGCAGAGAGTTGGACTCTATGAACACTGAAGCTTTCTTT.

Comments on this clonotype: A much larger clone differs from this one at a single base, so this may be a read error. This chain joins TRBV5-6 and TRBJ1-2, with no clear D. Deletions cut 6 bases from V and 7 bases from J, with 19 bases between. Germline assignment: CDR1 SGHDT and CDR2 YYEEEE. The CDR3 covers 14 residues. The CDR3 here is CASNRIEIAGGYTF. The CDR3 DNA reads as TGTGCCAGCAACCGAATCGAGATCGCGGGTGGCTACACCTTC.

With regard to this clonotype: A clone one base away is much larger, so this may be a read error. The V call is TRBV9, the J call TRBJ2-2; tentative D call: TRBD2 (5 bases). CDR1 SGDLS and CDR2 YYNGEE come from the germline V gene. The CDR3 has 15 residues. The CDR3 DNA follows: TGTGCCAGCAGCCCCGCGGGCTCGCACACCGGGGAGCTGCTTTTT. This encodes CASSPAGSHTGELLF.